This passage covers 32 T cell receptor beta chains from one sample sequenced in a study of metastatic and nonmetastatic thyroid tumors. Patients had received no treatment of any kind before thyroid surgery. TCRdb recomputed clones from the PCR reads via MiXCR. The sample includes tens of thousands of clones, roughly 13% seen only once; the top ten take 11%. What was sequenced was blood. The receptors were gathered from a female donor with papillary thyroid cancer or a benign thyroid nodule (not recorded which). Some clones in this sample may be carry-over from other donors' samples.

This sequence joins TRBV19 and TRBJ2-7; the match to TRBD2 covers 8 bases. Germline V gene lookup returns CDR1 LNHDA and CDR2 SQIVND (reference sequence). J lost 3 bases, V lost 6 bases, and 13 bases had no gene match. The CDR3 has 16 residues. CDR3 in amino acids: CASRPRPGTRVYEQYF. The CDR3 bases are TGTGCCAGTAGGCCTCGTCCCGGGACTAGAGTCTACGAGCAGTACTTC.

This clone has ten or more counts. J is TRBJ1-2 and V is TRBV5-6; 8 bases map to TRBD1. The germline V gene encodes CDR1 SGHDT and CDR2 YYEEEE. The CDR3 extends over 14 amino acids. The junction had 4 bases not matched to a gene; V was cut back by 3 bases and J by 3 bases. In DNA form, the CDR3 reads TGTGCCAGCAGCTGGACAGGGATCGACTATGGCTACACCTTC. Translating it yields CASSWTGIDYGYTF.

This clone has just a few counts. An end of the junction does not agree with germline; a read error may underlie this. The rearrangement uses TRBV6-1 and TRBJ2-3, with 8 positions matching TRBD2. This CDR3 is built from 16 residues. The germline V gene encodes CDR1 MNHNS and CDR2 SASEGT. CDR3 DNA: TGTGTCAGCAGTGAAAGGCGGACTAGCAGTACAGATACGCAGTATTTT. Translation gives CVSSERRTSSTDTQYF.

This clone was picked up many times. V usage is TRBV27 and J usage is TRBJ2-7, with D hard to call. Per the germline V gene, CDR1 is MNHEY and CDR2 is SMNVEV (reference sequence). With 5 bases removed from V and 4 bases from J, the gap between germline ends came to 15 bases. The CDR3 sequence is 14 residues long. DNA of the CDR3: TGTGCCAGCAGTCCGATGGGTGTGGGTTACGAGCAGTACTTC. It translates to CASSPMGVGYEQYF.

The CDR3 DNA sequence: TGTGCCAGCTCACCACCGTCAGTGAGTGACGAGCAGTACTTC. It translates to CASSPPSVSDEQYF. The chain has TRBV18 and TRBJ2-7, with D hard to call. This CDR3 contains 14 residues. V was shortened by 0 bases and J by 5 bases, with 11 bases between the two germline ends. Germline CDR1 KGHSH, CDR2 LQKENI.

The sample holds many counts of this clone. The V gene is TRBV20-1, the J gene TRBJ1-1; D possibly corresponds to TRBD1 (6 bases). The V end lost 6 bases, the J end lost 6 bases, and 17 bases lay between the germline ends. This CDR3 has 13 residues. Germline V lookup: CDR1 DFQATT, CDR2 SNEGSKA (reference sequence). CDR3 amino acids: CSAERGAQAEAFF. Written as DNA, the CDR3 is TGCAGTGCCGAGCGGGGGGCGCAGGCTGAAGCTTTCTTT.

This clone occurred a few times. The gene calls are TRBV7-9 and TRBJ2-7, with D maybe TRBD2 (6 bases). CDR3 length: 12 amino acids. The V gene lost 8 bases and the J gene lost 6 bases, with 14 bases spanning the gap. Per germline, CDR1 SEHNR and CDR2 FQNEAQ (reference sequence). This CDR3 reads CASGGGSAEQYF. CDR3 nucleotides: TGTGCCAGCGGTGGAGGGTCGGCCGAGCAGTACTTC.

This clone was counted ten times or more. The CDR3 spells CASSLTGRGGEQYF. The CDR3 region has the DNA TGTGCCAGCAGTTTGACCGGTCGGGGAGGCGAGCAGTACTTC. The genes are TRBV28 and TRBJ2-7, with a possible D match to TRBD2 (6 bases). Trimming took 3 bases from V and 6 from J, leaving 15 bases between them. The CDR3 loop spans 14 amino acids. CDR1 and CDR2 (germline): MDHEN, SYDVKM.

This clone was observed a handful of times. The chain employs TRBV4-2 and TRBJ2-7; D is unresolved. This CDR3 is 15 amino acids long. Germline V CDR1 and CDR2: LGHNA, YNFKEQ. Trimming took off 0 bases at V and 3 bases at J, with 12 bases between the two ends. The chain's CDR3 is CASSQDLGSHYEQYF. In nucleotides, the CDR3 is TGTGCCAGCAGCCAAGATCTAGGCTCCCACTACGAGCAGTACTTC.

The chain has TRBV20-1 and TRBJ2-5; 9 bases agree with TRBD1. The J segment lost 4 bases and the V segment lost 6 bases, leaving 9 bases of the junction unmatched. The CDR3 has 14 residues. In germline, CDR1 is DFQATT, CDR2 SNEGSKA (reference sequence). CDR3 in amino acids: CSAQLGQGGETQYF. Here the CDR3 DNA reads TGCAGTGCACAACTGGGACAGGGAGGAGAGACCCAGTACTTC.

In its sample, this clone was seen many times. This chain links TRBV5-1 with TRBJ2-3, with D perhaps being TRBD1 or TRBD2 (5 bases each). Per the germline V gene, CDR1 is SGHRS and CDR2 is YFSETQ. The CDR3 has 16 amino acids. V dropped 2 bases and J dropped 3 bases, with 16 bases sitting between them. The DNA for the CDR3 is TGCGCCAGCAGCTTCCTCCATTGGGGGAGAACAGATACGCAGTATTTT. As protein: CASSFLHWGRTDTQYF.

This clone has a count of ten or more. This chain links TRBV27 with TRBJ2-1; D not resolved. From germline, CDR1 is MNHEY and CDR2 SMNVEV (reference sequence). The CDR3 consists of 13 residues. The V end was cut by 4 bases, the J end by 4 bases, with 8 bases between. CDR3 bases: TGTGCCAGCAGTTATATGATTTACAATGAGCAGTTCTTC. Translated: CASSYMIYNEQFF.

This clone was counted between two and nine times. A much larger clone lies one base from this, so it may be a read error. The rearrangement joins TRBV29-1 to TRBJ1-2; maybe TRBD1 (5 bases). This CDR3 comprises 11 residues. Germline loops: CDR1 SQVTM, CDR2 ANQGSEA. This CDR3 is CGASYNYGYTF. CDR3 nucleotide sequence: TGTGGGGCATCCTATAACTATGGCTACACCTTC.

This clone was seen a few times. The chain combines TRBV12-3 or TRBV12-4 with TRBJ1-6; D might be TRBD1 (5 bases). The V end was cut by 6 bases, the J end by 8 bases, with 20 bases between. This CDR3 is 16 amino acids long. The CDR3 DNA reads TGTGCCAGCAGCTCAGGGTCGGGGGTGGGGGATTCACCCCTCCACTTT. Encoded protein: CASSSGSGVGDSPLHF.

There are many counts of this clone. This chain links TRBV9 with TRBJ2-7; TRBD1 aligns across 7 bases. The germline gives CDR1 SGDLS, CDR2 YYNGEE. The CDR3 length is 17 residues. Unmatched junction bases numbered 11, after V lost 0 bases and J lost 2 bases. The CDR3 is CASSVAPDPGQTYEQYF. The CDR3 DNA reads TGTGCCAGCAGCGTAGCCCCCGACCCGGGACAGACCTACGAGCAGTACTTC.

Remarks on this clone: No conserved phenylalanine or tryptophan ends this CDR3, so it is likely a read error. The CDR3: CASSAAGLVCPYGYTL. The CDR3 nucleotides are TGTGCCAGCAGCGCAGCGGGGTTAGTGTGCCCCTATGGCTACACCCTC. The chain joins TRBV9 to TRBJ1-2; unclear D gene. V was shortened by 3 bases and J by 4 bases, with 19 bases between the two germline ends. CDR1 SGDLS and CDR2 YYNGEE come from the germline V gene. The CDR3 contains 16 residues.

This clone was picked up many times. V and J are TRBV7-8 and TRBJ1-3; TRBD1 agrees at 7 bases. Germline V gene data show CDR1 as SGHVS and CDR2 as FQNEAQ. The ends lost 5 bases at V and 5 bases at J; junction bases unmatched: 9. The CDR3 loop spans 15 amino acids. The CDR3 sequence: CASSARSGQRNTIYF. Here the CDR3 DNA reads TGTGCCAGCAGCGCAAGATCGGGACAGCGAAACACCATATATTTT.

This rearrangement joins TRBV2 to TRBJ2-7, with unresolved D. Trimming left V 8 bases short and J 0 bases short, with 17 bases between. The CDR3 sequence is 15 residues long. Germline CDR1 is SNHLY and CDR2 is FYNNEI. In DNA form, the CDR3 reads TGTGCCAGCGCGGCACGGTGCCTACCCTCCTACGAGCAGTACTTC. Translated: CASAARCLPSYEQYF.

This clone was detected many times. The V and J genes are TRBV29-1 and TRBJ2-1; 11 nucleotides agree with TRBD2. Germline values: CDR1 SQVTM, CDR2 ANQGSEA. The CDR3 is 14 residues long. The V segment lost 8 bases and the J segment 4 bases; nucleotides outside the gene matches: 7. This chain's CDR3 is CSTTGTSGYNEQFF. The CDR3 region has the DNA TGCAGCACTACCGGGACTAGCGGTTACAATGAGCAGTTCTTC.

The sample holds a few counts of this clone. A read error is possible here, since a much larger clone lies one base away. The genes are TRBV5-1 and TRBJ2-5; 10 nucleotides line up with TRBD1. This CDR3 region has 17 residues. Germline CDR1 reads SGHRS; CDR2 reads YFSETQ. CDR3 DNA sequence: TGCGCCAGCAGCTTGGTATTTGGGGACAGGGGTAAAGATACCCAGTACTTC. This sequence encodes CASSLVFGDRGKDTQYF.

Many counts were recorded for this clone. V gene TRBV11-2 combines with J gene TRBJ2-5; 15 nucleotides align to TRBD2. Germline V gene lookup returns CDR1 SGHAT and CDR2 FQNNGV. The CDR3 spans 16 residues. Trimming cost V 1 base and J 3 bases; bases outside gene matches: 0. The CDR3 loop is CASSLGTSGREETQYF. DNA of the CDR3: TGTGCCAGCAGCTTAGGGACTAGCGGGAGGGAAGAGACCCAGTACTTC. The full variable domain, rest sourced from reference TRBV11-2 and TRBJ2-5, is EAGVAQSPRYKIIEKRQSVAFWCNPISGHATLYWYQQILGQGPKLLIQFQNNGVVDDSQLPKDRFSAERLKGVDSTLKIQPAKLEDSAVYLCASSLGTSGREETQYFGPGTRLLVL.

This clone came up a few times. Possible read error: a much larger clone is one base away. V and J are TRBV3-1 and TRBJ2-2; 15 nucleotides agree with TRBD2. The CDR3 runs to 17 residues. CDR1 and CDR2 (germline): LGHDT, YNNKEL (reference sequence). The CDR3 DNA is TGTGCCAACAGCCAAGAAGGGACTAGCGGGAGGACCGGGGAGCTGTTTTTT. Its protein product is CANSQEGTSGRTGELFF.

This clone was found many times. One junction end does not reproduce the germline sequence, and a read error may be involved. V is TRBV27 and J is TRBJ2-7, with D unresolved. CDR1 is MNHEY and CDR2 is SMNVEV in the germline V gene (reference sequence). CDR3 length equals 13 residues. The CDR3 bases are TGTGCCAGCAGTTTTTTAAGCTCCCACGAGCAGTACTTC. It codes for CASSFLSSHEQYF.

This clone was detected many times. The rearrangement uses TRBV20-1 and TRBJ2-3, with D possibly being TRBD1 (5 bases). The CDR3 has 14 residues. The V and J ends lost 5 bases and 3 bases respectively, with 15 bases between them. CDR1 is DFQATT and CDR2 is SNEGSKA in the germline V gene (reference sequence). CDR3 DNA: TGCAGTGCTCCGCAGGGATTTGGGACAGATACGCAGTATTTT. Protein: CSAPQGFGTDTQYF.

In this sample, this clone turned up many times. V is TRBV24-1 and J is TRBJ2-2, with D unclear. V gave up 4 bases and J gave up 6 bases, with 11 bases separating them. In germline, CDR1 is KGHDR, CDR2 SFDVKD. This CDR3 has 14 residues. CDR3: CATSDEYSSGELFF. In DNA, the CDR3 is TGTGCCACCAGTGACGAGTATTCGTCCGGGGAGCTGTTTTTT.

The rearrangement uses TRBV28 and TRBJ2-7; possible D gene TRBD1, 5 bases. This CDR3 comprises 15 residues. The V and J ends lost 6 bases and 0 bases respectively, with 15 bases between them. Germline V gene data show CDR1 as MDHEN and CDR2 as SYDVKM. This CDR3 is CASSKFGAHSYEQYF. CDR3 nucleotide sequence: TGTGCCAGCAGCAAGTTTGGGGCCCACTCCTACGAGCAGTACTTC.

Many counts were recorded for this clone. DNA for the CDR3: TGTGCCAGTAGGAAAAGGGTGGGAGACAGCCGCCTTACTAATGAAAAACTGTTTTTT. Amino acid sequence: CASRKRVGDSRLTNEKLFF. The chain carries TRBV19 and TRBJ1-4; perhaps TRBD1 as D (5 bases). The CDR3 runs 19 residues. Germline V lookup: CDR1 LNHDA, CDR2 SQIVND (reference sequence). Trimming shortened V by 6 bases and J by 2 bases, and 25 bases separated the two germline ends.

This clone was seen at least ten times. The rearrangement joins TRBV19 to TRBJ1-5; D gene unclear. V lost 6 bases and J 1 base, leaving 16 bases between the germline ends. The germline CDR1 and CDR2 sequences are LNHDA and SQIVND (reference sequence). CDR3 length equals 16 residues. The CDR3 reads CASSGRDRWSNQPQHF. The CDR3 DNA sequence: TGTGCCAGTAGCGGACGAGACCGGTGGAGCAATCAGCCCCAGCATTTT. Full variable domain (rest looked up from reference TRBV19 and TRBJ1-5): DGGITQSPKYLFRKEGQNVTLSCEQNLNHDAMYWYRQDPGQGLRLIYYSQIVNDFQKGDIAEGYSVSREKKESFPLTVTSAQKNPTAFYLCASSGRDRWSNQPQHFGDGTRLSIL.

This clone occurred many times. The rearrangement uses TRBV15 and TRBJ2-5, with D possibly being TRBD2 (5 bases). The CDR3 contains 14 residues. V was shortened by 5 bases and J by 4 bases, with 14 bases between the two germline ends. Looked up from germline, CDR1 is LNHNV and CDR2 is YYDKDF (reference sequence). The CDR3 sequence: CATSGSGDAETQYF. The CDR3 DNA sequence: TGTGCCACCAGCGGGAGTGGAGACGCAGAGACCCAGTACTTC.

At least ten counts were recorded for this clone. The chain joins TRBV5-1 to TRBJ2-7, with TRBD2 matching over 14 bases. The trim removed 4 bases at V and 0 bases at J, leaving 6 bases unmatched. This CDR3 region has 17 residues. Looked up from germline, CDR1 is SGHRS and CDR2 is YFSETQ. The chain's CDR3 is CASSPGLAGGLSYEQYF. The CDR3 DNA follows: TGCGCCAGCAGCCCCGGACTAGCGGGAGGCCTCTCCTACGAGCAGTACTTC.

V is TRBV6-1 and J is TRBJ1-5, with 8 nucleotides matching TRBD1. Germline CDR1 is MNHNS and CDR2 is SASEGT. J lost 11 bases, V lost 6 bases, and 15 bases had no gene match. The CDR3 contains 15 residues. This CDR3 is CASSDPGQEGGAQHF. The CDR3 coding sequence is TGTGCCAGCAGCGACCCGGGACAGGAGGGGGGGGCCCAGCATTTT.

This clone showed up many times. The rearrangement joins TRBV2 to TRBJ1-2; 9 positions agree with TRBD1. This CDR3 is built from 14 residues. Germline lookup yields CDR1 SNHLY and CDR2 FYNNEI. After removal of 6 bases from V and 3 bases from J, the junction contained 5 bases not matched to a gene. CDR3 sequence: CASRGGQGHYGYTF. The CDR3 nucleotides read TGTGCCAGCAGAGGGGGACAGGGACACTATGGCTACACCTTC.